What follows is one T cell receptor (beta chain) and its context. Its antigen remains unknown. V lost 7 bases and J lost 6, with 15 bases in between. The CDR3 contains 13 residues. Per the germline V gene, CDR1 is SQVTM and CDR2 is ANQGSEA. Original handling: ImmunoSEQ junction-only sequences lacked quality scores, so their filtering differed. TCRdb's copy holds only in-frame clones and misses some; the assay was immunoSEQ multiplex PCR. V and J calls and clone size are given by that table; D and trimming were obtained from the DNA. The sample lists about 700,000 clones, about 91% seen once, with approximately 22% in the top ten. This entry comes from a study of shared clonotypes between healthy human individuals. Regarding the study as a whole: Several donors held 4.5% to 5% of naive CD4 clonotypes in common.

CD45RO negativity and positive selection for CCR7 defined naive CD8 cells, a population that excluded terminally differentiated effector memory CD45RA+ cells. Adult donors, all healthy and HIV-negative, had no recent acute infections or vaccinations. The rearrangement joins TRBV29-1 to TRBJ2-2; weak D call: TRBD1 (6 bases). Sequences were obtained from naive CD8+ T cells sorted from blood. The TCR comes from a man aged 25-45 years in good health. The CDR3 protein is CSAHRAGAGELFF. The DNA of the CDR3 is TGCAGCGCCCACAGGGCGGGCGCCGGGGAGCTGTTTTTT.